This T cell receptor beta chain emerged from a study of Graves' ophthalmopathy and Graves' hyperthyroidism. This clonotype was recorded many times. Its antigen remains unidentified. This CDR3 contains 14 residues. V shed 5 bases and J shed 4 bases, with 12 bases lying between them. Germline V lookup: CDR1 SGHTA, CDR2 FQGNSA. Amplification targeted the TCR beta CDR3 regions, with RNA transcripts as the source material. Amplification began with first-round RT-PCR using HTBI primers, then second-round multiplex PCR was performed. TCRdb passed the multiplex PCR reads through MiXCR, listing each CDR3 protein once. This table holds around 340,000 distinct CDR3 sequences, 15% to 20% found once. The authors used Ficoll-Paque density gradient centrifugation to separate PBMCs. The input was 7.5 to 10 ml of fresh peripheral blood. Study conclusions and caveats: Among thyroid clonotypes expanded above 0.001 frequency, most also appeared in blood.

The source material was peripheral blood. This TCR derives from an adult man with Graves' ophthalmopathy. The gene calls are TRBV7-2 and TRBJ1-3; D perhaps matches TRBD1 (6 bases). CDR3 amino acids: CASSQAGDGNTIYF. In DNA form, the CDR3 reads TGTGCCAGCAGCCAAGCAGGGGACGGAAACACCATATATTTT.